Each of the 17 T cell receptor beta chains below was sequenced from the same sample in a study of control samples from healthy donors and cancer patients (dated by TCRdb to the early 2020s). The library was built by means of the immunoSEQ multiplex PCR assay. TCRdb's version of the immuneACCESS table is confined to in-frame rearrangements and falls short of the full clone set. An unresolved V gene accounts for under half of the shortfall where checked; the remainder is of unknown origin. The sample records about 130,000 clones, around 92% of which are singletons. In total, the top ten clones hold over 2% of the sample. The sample taken for sequencing was blood. The receptors here all came from a woman in her fifties or sixties in good health.

The chain uses TRBV30 and TRBJ2-2, with 8 bases aligning to TRBD1. This CDR3 has 14 amino acids. Trimming cost V 5 bases and J 5 bases; bases outside gene matches: 7. Germline V gene sequence: CDR1 GTSNPN, CDR2 SVGIG (reference sequence). The CDR3: CAWRTGILTGELFF. DNA for the CDR3: TGTGCCTGGCGGACAGGGATACTTACCGGGGAGCTGTTTTTT.

The gene calls are TRBV7-6 and TRBJ1-2; a possible D gene is TRBD1 (6 bases). The CDR3 loop spans 13 amino acids. The germline V and J ends were trimmed by 5 bases and 0 bases, with 7 bases remaining between them. Germline V gives CDR1 SGHVS, CDR2 FNYEAQ. The CDR3 nucleotides are TGTGCCAGCAGCCAGGGGTCTAACTATGGCTACACCTTC. This encodes CASSQGSNYGYTF.

This chain links TRBV11-2 with TRBJ2-2; 13 nucleotides match TRBD2. Per the germline V gene, CDR1 is SGHAT and CDR2 is FQNNGV. This CDR3 spans 17 amino acids. Unmatched junction bases numbered 7, after V lost 6 bases and J lost 3 bases. CDR3 DNA: TGTGCCAGCAGAGTGAGGACTAGCGGGGGTTACACCGGGGAGCTGTTTTTT. Its translation is CASRVRTSGGYTGELFF.

This chain uses TRBV5-4 with TRBJ1-6; 9 bases are a match to TRBD1. The junction had 7 bases not matched to a gene; V was cut back by 4 bases and J by 5 bases. The CDR3 has 16 amino acids. CDR1 is SGHNT and CDR2 is YYREEE in the germline V gene (reference sequence). CDR3 region: CASSTRDRDNNSPLHF. The DNA of the CDR3 is TGTGCCAGCAGCACCCGGGACAGGGATAATAATTCACCCCTCCACTTT.

V usage is TRBV7-2 and J usage is TRBJ1-1; 8 positions agree with TRBD1. J lost 10 bases, V lost 3 bases, and 1 base had no gene match. The CDR3 has 11 amino acids. Germline CDR1 is SGHTA and CDR2 is FQGNSA. Here the CDR3 reads CASSFGQGAFF. DNA for the CDR3: TGTGCCAGCAGCTTTGGACAGGGAGCTTTCTTT.

V usage is TRBV18 and J usage is TRBJ2-7; 12 nucleotides agree with TRBD1. The CDR3 consists of 14 residues. Germline CDR1 is KGHSH and CDR2 is LQKENI. Unmatched junction bases numbered 5, after V lost 5 bases and J lost 6 bases. The CDR3 nucleotides read TGTGCCAGCTCAGGGGACAGGGGGCCCGGCGAGCAGTACTTC. Its translation is CASSGDRGPGEQYF.

The chain's CDR3 is CASSSPGGPIAEQYF. The CDR3 nucleotides read TGTGCCAGCAGTTCCCCGGGGGGGCCCATCGCCGAGCAGTACTTC. The chain combines TRBV6-5 with TRBJ2-7, with 8 bases that match TRBD2. J gave up 6 bases and V 4 bases, and 11 bases lay outside the gene matches. CDR3 length: 15 amino acids. Germline V gives CDR1 MNHEY, CDR2 SVGAGI.

V gene TRBV27 combines with J gene TRBJ2-7; 10 nucleotides match TRBD1. After removal of 6 bases from V and 5 bases from J, the junction contained 10 bases not matched to a gene. Germline V gene sequence: CDR1 MNHEY, CDR2 SMNVEV (reference sequence). This CDR3 is 15 amino acids long. The CDR3 here is CASRSVPGQGNEQYF. The CDR3 nucleotides read TGTGCCAGCAGGTCAGTCCCGGGACAGGGGAACGAGCAGTACTTC.

The genes are TRBV7-6 and TRBJ2-2, with D perhaps matching TRBD2 (7 bases). Germline V gene data show CDR1 as SGHVS and CDR2 as FNYEAQ. There are 18 residues in the CDR3. V was shortened by 4 bases and J by 7 bases, with 25 bases between the two germline ends. The CDR3 region is CASSSTPIGRGAVGELFF. CDR3 nucleotides: TGTGCCAGCAGCTCCACCCCCATAGGTCGGGGGGCTGTCGGGGAGCTGTTTTTT. Combining the CDR3 with reference TRBV7-6 and TRBJ2-2 gives the whole variable domain GAGVSQSPRYKVTKRGQDVALRCDPISGHVSLYWYRQALGQGPEFLTYFNYEAQQDKSGLPNDRFSAERPEGSISTLTIQRTEQRDSAMYRCASSSTPIGRGAVGELFFGEGSRLTVL.

The chain combines TRBV11-2 with TRBJ2-7; 8 nucleotides agree with TRBD1. The J segment lost 3 bases and the V segment lost 3 bases, leaving 10 bases of the junction unmatched. Germline V gene sequence: CDR1 SGHAT, CDR2 FQNNGV. The CDR3 length is 16 residues. DNA of the CDR3: TGTGCCAGCAGCTTGGCAGGGGGCTTGTCGAACTACGAGCAGTACTTC. This codes for CASSLAGGLSNYEQYF.

The CDR3 reads CSVEKGQNQETQYF. Written as DNA, the CDR3 is TGCAGCGTTGAAAAGGGACAGAACCAAGAGACCCAGTACTTC. The chain joins TRBV29-1 to TRBJ2-5; 7 positions agree with TRBD1. The CDR3 loop spans 14 amino acids. Losses at the gene ends were 2 bases for V and 0 bases for J; bases not matched to a gene: 3. Germline-derived CDR1 and CDR2 are SQVTM and ANQGSEA.

The chain has TRBV7-9 and TRBJ2-2, with D uncertain. The CDR3 runs to 16 residues. The V end lost 7 bases, the J end lost 0 bases, and 15 bases lay between the germline ends. CDR1 is SEHNR and CDR2 is FQNEAQ in the germline V gene (reference sequence). In nucleotides, the CDR3 is TGTGCCAGCACCCCCGAGTCGCCACCGAACACCGGGGAGCTGTTTTTT. Protein sequence: CASTPESPPNTGELFF.

This sequence joins TRBV28 and TRBJ1-4; D is possibly TRBD1 (5 bases). CDR3 length: 12 amino acids. Germline-derived CDR1 and CDR2 are MDHEN and SYDVKM. Trimming removed 5 bases from V and 7 bases from J, with 8 bases in between. The CDR3: CASSGDREKLFF. The DNA of the CDR3 is TGTGCCAGCAGTGGGGACCGTGAAAAACTGTTTTTT.

V is TRBV10-3 and J is TRBJ2-3; the D call may be TRBD1 or TRBD2 (5 bases each). V lost 7 bases and J 6 bases, leaving 17 bases between the germline ends. This CDR3 contains 14 residues. Germline CDR1 ENHRY, CDR2 SYGVKD. The CDR3 loop reads CAITERGDGDTQYF. The DNA for the CDR3 is TGTGCCATCACCGAGAGGGGCGACGGGGATACGCAGTATTTT.

This sequence joins TRBV4-1 and TRBJ2-7; no reliable D call. Germline values: CDR1 MGHRA, CDR2 YSYEKL. The V end was cut by 0 bases, the J end by 6 bases, with 9 bases between. This CDR3 spans 13 amino acids. The CDR3 is CASSQENGREQYF. The DNA of the CDR3 is TGCGCCAGCAGCCAAGAGAATGGTCGCGAGCAGTACTTC.

The chain links TRBV5-1 to TRBJ2-1, with 7 bases matching TRBD1. After removal of 0 bases from V and 6 bases from J, the junction contained 9 bases not matched to a gene. The V gene's germline CDR1 is SGHRS and CDR2 YFSETQ. The CDR3 length is 16 residues. The CDR3, as DNA: TGCGCCAGCAGCTTGGAGGGCCAGGGGGACGGCAATGAGCAGTTCTTC. It translates to CASSLEGQGDGNEQFF.

J is TRBJ2-7 and V is TRBV15; 7 bases map to TRBD1. V trimming: 2 bases; J trimming: 2 bases; junction bases outside the gene matches: 18. The CDR3 has 19 amino acids. Per germline, CDR1 LNHNV and CDR2 YYDKDF (reference sequence). For the CDR3, the DNA is TGTGCCACCAGCAGACAACAGGTCCCGGGACAGAGATTTACCTACGAGCAGTACTTC. This gives the protein CATSRQQVPGQRFTYEQYF.